The sequence of this TCR beta chain was determined in a study of OX40 agonist ivuxolimab in advanced cancers. Worth noting for this clone: Its antigen is not known.

Study findings and constraints: At 0.1 to 3.0 mg/kg and by week 6, CD4+ and CD8+ T cells in the blood had expanded clonally.

Method: immunoSEQ multiplex PCR; TCRdb's copy keeps in-frame clones and lacks some. Here the sample spans about 70,000 clones, around nine tenths being singletons. Germline CDR1 and CDR2: LNHDA and SQIVND (reference sequence). V shed 9 bases and J 5 bases; nucleotides not matched to a gene: 10. This CDR3 comprises 15 residues. Systemic immunosuppression or a history of autoimmune disease excluded patients. Sequencing used CD4+ or CD8+ T cells sorted from blood, obtained in a trial of the OX40 agonist ivuxolimab. This chain uses TRBV19 with TRBJ1-2, with 12 bases fitting TRBD1. The source is an adult with an advanced solid tumor such as melanoma, head and neck, liver or kidney cancer. In DNA form, the CDR3 reads TGTGCCAGCCAGCCCGGGACAGGGGGCGCGTATGGCTACACCTTC. Residues: CASQPGTGGAYGYTF.